The rows below give T cell receptor beta chains drawn from one sample of a study of T-cell memory formation after mild COVID-19. TCRdb passed the 5' RACE reads through MiXCR, listing each CDR3 protein once. The sample has 220,000 or so distinct CDR3 sequences; about 9.2% are singletons. Specimen: PBMCs or a T cell subset sorted from them (not recorded which). These receptors came from a man in his late teens or twenties who had mild COVID-19 (a few samples of this study predate the infection). Cell type and time point are not known. The CDR3 runs from the conserved cysteine through the conserved F or W. Each record gives: V gene, J gene, CDR3 protein.

TRBV20-1	TRBJ2-1	CSATPRTVNEQFF
TRBV7-9	TRBJ1-1	CASSLLPGEAFF
TRBV20-1	TRBJ2-2	CSASPRGGGTGELFF
TRBV6-2/TRBV6-3	TRBJ1-5	CASTQEFRQPQHF
TRBV20-1	TRBJ1-6	CNPLRDSPLHF
TRBV24-1	TRBJ2-6	CATSDIPNYRGENSGANVLTF
TRBV6-5	TRBJ2-1	CASSYSSGGFYNEQFF
TRBV3-1	TRBJ1-1	CASSQDPQAGNTEAFF
TRBV7-3	TRBJ2-3	CASSRRPGDTQYF
TRBV7-9	TRBJ2-1	CASSLVSGTYNEQFF
TRBV29-1	TRBJ1-2	CSVGDRGGHYGYTF
TRBV12-3/TRBV12-4	TRBJ2-7	CASTSYAGRKYF
TRBV28	TRBJ2-3	CASNPGLLSPDTQYF
TRBV6-5	TRBJ2-5	CASSYNPLAGQETQYF
TRBV9	TRBJ2-2	CASSVAGKGVPTGELFF
TRBV15	TRBJ2-3	CATSSSQRTDTQYF
TRBV18	TRBJ1-2	CASSPETGASYGYTF
TRBV5-1	TRBJ1-2	CASSPASDGYTF
TRBV6-6	TRBJ2-1	CASSYGTSVNEQFF
TRBV6-6	TRBJ1-6	CASRNSDNSPLHF
TRBV7-2	TRBJ1-3	CASPSGAGNTIYF
TRBV7-2	TRBJ2-2	CASSSFRTDANTGELFF
TRBV10-3	TRBJ2-5	CAISSLTGLPSETQYF
TRBV5-1	TRBJ2-1	CASSWGLADNYNEQFF
TRBV5-4	TRBJ2-2	CASSAATGFGTGELFF
TRBV2	TRBJ2-7	CASTEGPYEQYF
TRBV20-1	TRBJ2-2	CSARRQKNTGELFF
TRBV5-1	TRBJ1-1	CASSHDRPNTEAFF
TRBV7-2	TRBJ1-4	CASSPGTTRDGEKLFF
TRBV7-6	TRBJ2-3	CASSSGPSTDTQYF
TRBV20-1	TRBJ2-3	CSVVNSGAADTQYF
TRBV12-3/TRBV12-4	TRBJ1-1	CASNTGTGARVTEAFF
TRBV27	TRBJ1-2	CASSLTGLGYGYTF
TRBV11-2	TRBJ2-1	CASSLDQSWAQKFF
TRBV7-3	TRBJ2-3	CASSLLFTDTQYF
TRBV5-6	TRBJ2-3	CASRAGASTDTQYF
TRBV2	TRBJ1-2	CASTYGNYGYTF
TRBV4-3	TRBJ1-2	CASSQGTGDGYTF
TRBV12-3/TRBV12-4	TRBJ2-5	CASRKFLTSGGAETQYF
TRBV5-6	TRBJ2-7	CASSPRGVGEQYF
TRBV10-3	TRBJ2-5	CAISEVKSGETQYF
TRBV2	TRBJ2-1	CASSGGREQFF
TRBV7-2	TRBJ1-5	CANPLRGRAQPQHF
TRBV12-3/TRBV12-4	TRBJ2-1	CASSLVQGSSYNEQFF
TRBV7-3	TRBJ2-3	CASSQGLAGGGDTQYF
TRBV2	TRBJ2-5	CASSAGPRTTQYF
TRBV12-3/TRBV12-4	TRBJ2-7	CASSLGDRDYEQYF
TRBV7-9	TRBJ1-1	CASSSSWTGGRGTEAFF
TRBV29-1	TRBJ1-1	CSGKTGVNTEAFF
TRBV4-3	TRBJ1-2	CASSQALRRGGGYTF
TRBV9	TRBJ2-1	CASSAASGFYNEQFF
TRBV28	TRBJ2-1	CALLASGASYNEQFF
TRBV3-1	TRBJ2-3	CASSYEGARGGLDTQYF
TRBV4-3	TRBJ2-5	CASSQDDRGKETQYF
TRBV9	TRBJ2-5	CASSGGGGRGETQYF
TRBV24-1	TRBJ1-2	CATSGGYGYTF
TRBV6-6	TRBJ2-7	CASSLAGGDEQYF
TRBV20-1	TRBJ1-4	CSASTRGGEKLFF
TRBV4-3	TRBJ2-2	CASRQVAGSTGELFF